A single sample is the source of the 30 T cell receptor beta chains below, sequenced in a study of metastatic and nonmetastatic thyroid tumors. From the PCR reads, TCRdb re-called clones with MiXCR. This table holds around 28,000 clones, 16% found once. Not a single patient had been given any form of treatment at any point before undergoing thyroid surgery. Sequencing input: blood. The receptor source for this set is a female donor with papillary thyroid cancer or a benign thyroid nodule (not recorded which). Some clones in this sample may be carry-over from other donors' samples.

Sample share makes this clone medium-sized. The V call is TRBV12-3 or TRBV12-4, the J call TRBJ1-2; maybe TRBD1 (5 bases). This CDR3 has 12 amino acids. Trimming shortened V by 3 bases and J by 7 bases, and 9 bases separated the two germline ends. The CDR3 nucleotides are TGTGCCAGCAGTTTCACCAGGGCTGGCTACACCTTC. Translated: CASSFTRAGYTF.

This clone was observed at least ten times. The chain uses TRBV4-1 and TRBJ2-7, with D maybe TRBD2 (6 bases). This CDR3 contains 16 residues. CDR1 and CDR2 (germline): MGHRA, YSYEKL. V was shortened by 0 bases and J by 6 bases, with 18 bases between the two germline ends. The CDR3 is CASSQDRGTLAVEQYF. The DNA of the CDR3 is TGCGCCAGCAGCCAAGATCGGGGGACCCTCGCTGTCGAGCAGTACTTC.

The V call is TRBV5-1, the J call TRBJ2-7; tentatively, D is TRBD1 (6 bases). Trimming removed 4 bases at V and 6 bases at J, with 23 bases between. Germline V gene data show CDR1 as SGHRS and CDR2 as YFSETQ. CDR3 length: 16 amino acids. CDR3 coding DNA: TGCGCCAGCAGCCCTCGGACAGCAGGTCCATTACGCGAGCAGTACTTC. Translated: CASSPRTAGPLREQYF.

The V and J genes are TRBV27 and TRBJ2-5; D uncertain. Trimming shortened V by 3 bases and J by 4 bases, and 18 bases separated the two germline ends. The germline CDR1 and CDR2 sequences are MNHEY and SMNVEV (reference sequence). There are 16 residues in the CDR3. The CDR3 loop reads CASSFPPCQGGETQYF. CDR3 sequence (DNA): TGTGCCAGCAGTTTTCCACCGTGTCAAGGTGGAGAGACCCAGTACTTC.

This clone was counted ten times or more. The chain joins TRBV10-3 to TRBJ2-7; 7 bases match TRBD1. J lost 3 bases, V lost 10 bases, and 9 bases had no gene match. CDR1 is ENHRY, CDR2 SYGVKD, per germline. This CDR3 spans 13 amino acids. The CDR3 DNA reads TGTGCCACTTACCCGGGACAGTTCTACGAGCAGTACTTC. Its protein product is CATYPGQFYEQYF.

A single count supports this clone. The gene calls are TRBV11-2 and TRBJ1-2; 7 bases are a match to TRBD1. Germline CDR1 and CDR2: SGHAT and FQNNGV. The CDR3 extends over 16 amino acids. V lost 2 bases, J lost 0 bases, and 6 bases stayed unmatched. CDR3 protein: CASSLRQGQANYGYTF. In DNA form, the CDR3 reads TGTGCCAGCAGCTTAAGACAGGGACAAGCTAACTATGGCTACACCTTC.

The chain joins TRBV5-4 to TRBJ1-2, with D maybe TRBD1 (5 bases). There are 14 residues in the CDR3. The V gene lost 2 bases and the J gene lost 1 base, with 9 bases spanning the gap. Germline V lookup: CDR1 SGHNT, CDR2 YYREEE (reference sequence). The DNA for the CDR3 is TGTGCCAGCAGCTTCGGAGGGGTTAACTATGGCTACACCTTC. Protein sequence: CASSFGGVNYGYTF.

Concerning this clone itself: Possible read error: a much larger clone is one base away. This chain joins TRBV15 and TRBJ2-1; perhaps TRBD2 as D (6 bases). This CDR3 is 13 amino acids long. Germline CDR1 and CDR2: LNHNV and YYDKDF (reference sequence). The CDR3 DNA sequence: TGTGCCACCAGCAGAGAGGGCGGGAATGAGCAGTTATTC. As protein: CATSREGGNEQLF.

Sample share makes this clone medium-sized. The CDR3 nucleotides are TGTGCCAGCAGTAGTGGCTACGAGCAGTACTTC. It is translated as CASSSGYEQYF. The gene calls are TRBV12-3 or TRBV12-4 and TRBJ2-7; D unresolved. The V gene lost 5 bases and the J gene lost 3 bases, with 5 bases spanning the gap. The CDR3 runs to 11 residues.

On this clone: Given a much more abundant clone one base away, this may be a read error. This rearrangement joins TRBV7-3 to TRBJ2-2; possibly TRBD1 for D (5 bases). CDR1 SGHTA and CDR2 FQGTGA come from the germline V gene. The germline V and J ends were trimmed by 7 bases and 5 bases, with 11 bases remaining between them. The CDR3 contains 13 residues. CDR3 in amino acids: CASILAGTGELFF. CDR3 nucleotide sequence: TGTGCCAGCATCTTGGCAGGGACCGGGGAGCTGTTTTTT.

V is TRBV5-4 and J is TRBJ2-1; 7 bases line up with TRBD1. V dropped 2 bases and J dropped 0; count of bases not matched to a gene: 2. The V gene's germline CDR1 is SGHNT and CDR2 YYREEE (reference sequence). The CDR3 runs to 15 residues. The CDR3 DNA is TGTGCCAGCAGCTTAAACAGGGGCTCCTACAATGAGCAGTTCTTC. This sequence encodes CASSLNRGSYNEQFF.

The V gene is TRBV9, the J gene TRBJ2-7; 10 nucleotides agree with TRBD1. Trimming cost V 4 bases and J 3 bases; bases outside gene matches: 7. The length of the CDR3 is 15 residues. Germline V gene sequence: CDR1 SGDLS, CDR2 YYNGEE. DNA of the CDR3: TGTGCCAGCAGCCCCCGGACAGGGGGTTTCTACGAGCAGTACTTC. Encoded protein: CASSPRTGGFYEQYF.

This clone is deemed medium-sized. The chain combines TRBV6-1 with TRBJ2-7; the D is unclear. The CDR3 is 10 amino acids. Germline V lookup: CDR1 MNHNS, CDR2 SASEGT. Trimming took off 5 bases at V and 7 bases at J, with 6 bases between the two ends. The CDR3 here is CASSYTEQYF. CDR3 sequence (DNA): TGTGCCAGCAGTTATACGGAGCAGTACTTC.

This clone was observed at least ten times. The chain recombines TRBV6-1 with TRBJ1-5, with D unresolved. Germline V gene data show CDR1 as MNHNS and CDR2 as SASEGT. V was trimmed by 7 bases and J by 4 bases, leaving 14 bases between them. CDR3 size: 14 residues. CDR3 DNA sequence: TGTGCCAGCACTATCCCTGAACAGAATCAGCCCCAGCATTTT. It translates to CASTIPEQNQPQHF.

This clone appeared a few times. A much larger clone sits a single nucleotide away, making a read error possible. V and J are TRBV19 and TRBJ2-2; D is uncertain. The CDR3 runs 15 residues. Germline V gene sequence: CDR1 LNHDA, CDR2 SQIVND (reference sequence). V dropped 4 bases and J dropped 2 bases, with 11 bases sitting between them. The CDR3 spells CASSRVEVNTGELFF. CDR3 nucleotide sequence: TGTGCCAGTAGTAGAGTTGAGGTAAACACCGGGGAGCTGTTTTTT.

The chain has TRBV30 and TRBJ2-7; TRBD2 might be the D (6 bases). Germline lookup yields CDR1 GTSNPN and CDR2 SVGIG (reference sequence). The germline V and J ends were trimmed by 4 bases and 2 bases, with 9 bases remaining between them. The CDR3 extends over 12 amino acids. The DNA for the CDR3 is TGTGCCTGGAACGCGGGACCCTACGAGCAGTACTTC. Translating gives CAWNAGPYEQYF.

This clone occurred many times. The chain recombines TRBV10-3 with TRBJ1-1; D unclear. Germline CDR1 and CDR2: ENHRY and SYGVKD. The CDR3 extends over 14 amino acids. The V end was cut by 6 bases, the J end by 0 bases, with 11 bases between. The CDR3 sequence: CAIRRELMNTEAFF. Written as DNA, the CDR3 is TGTGCCATCAGGCGAGAGCTAATGAACACTGAAGCTTTCTTT.

The gene calls are TRBV4-2 and TRBJ1-2; D remains unclear. The ends were cut back, 1 base at V and 5 bases at J, with 14 bases in the middle. Germline V lookup: CDR1 LGHNA, CDR2 YNFKEQ. The CDR3 runs to 15 residues. The CDR3 loop is CASSQGPELLYGYTF. The CDR3 nucleotides are TGTGCCAGCAGCCAAGGACCAGAATTATTGTATGGCTACACCTTC.

Details on this clone: A read error may produce the germline difference seen at one junction end. The chain combines TRBV5-6 with TRBJ2-7; TRBD2 agrees at 7 bases. The CDR3 loop spans 15 amino acids. From germline, CDR1 is SGHDT and CDR2 YYEEEE. The CDR3 DNA is TGTGCCAGCAGCTTGAGAATAACGGGGGACTACGAGCGGTACTTC. Protein sequence: CASSLRITGDYERYF.

This clone was counted ten times or more. The chain employs TRBV5-1 and TRBJ2-1; D unresolved. This CDR3 is built from 15 residues. CDR1 is SGHRS, CDR2 YFSETQ, per germline. Trimming left V 0 bases short and J 0 bases short, with 7 bases between. The CDR3 is CASSLDGSSYNEQFF. In nucleotides, the CDR3 is TGCGCCAGCAGCTTGGACGGAAGCTCCTACAATGAGCAGTTCTTC.

Worth noting for this clone: A read error is possible here, since a much larger clone lies one base away. V gene TRBV11-2 combines with J gene TRBJ2-1; D may be TRBD1 (6 bases). Germline CDR1 reads SGHAT; CDR2 reads FQNNGV. This CDR3 comprises 13 residues. CDR3 residues: CASSLVRGVEQIF. The CDR3 region has the DNA TGTGCCAGCAGCTTAGTCAGGGGCGTTGAGCAGATCTTC.

This clone has at least ten counts. V and J are TRBV20-1 and TRBJ2-1, with TRBD2 matching over 9 bases. Germline trimming cut 6 bases from V and 10 bases from J; bases unmatched to any gene: 10. The CDR3 is 13 residues long. Germline CDR1 DFQATT, CDR2 SNEGSKA (reference sequence). The CDR3 loop is CSAPGLARYEQFF. CDR3 coding DNA: TGCAGTGCCCCGGGACTAGCACGATACGAGCAGTTCTTC.

The sample holds many counts of this clone. The chain recombines TRBV15 with TRBJ2-7; D ambiguous. The CDR3 has 13 amino acids. V was clipped by 5 bases and J by 7 bases, with 15 bases between them. CDR1 is LNHNV, CDR2 YYDKDF, per germline (reference sequence). CDR3 amino acids: CATSPDTFREQYF. The CDR3 DNA reads as TGTGCCACCAGCCCAGACACCTTTCGAGAGCAGTACTTC.

This clone has only a few counts. The chain is built from TRBV6-1 and TRBJ2-7, with 8 nucleotides matching TRBD2. There are 16 residues in the CDR3. Trimming cost V 6 bases and J 5 bases; bases outside gene matches: 15. Germline V CDR1 and CDR2: MNHNS, SASEGT. The CDR3 loop reads CASRKDAGGAGNEQYF. The CDR3 DNA follows: TGTGCCAGCAGAAAGGACGCCGGGGGGGCTGGGAACGAGCAGTACTTC.

V gene TRBV9 combines with J gene TRBJ2-7, with TRBD2 matching over 7 bases. V was pared by 0 bases and J by 3 bases, with 6 bases of the junction left unmatched. CDR3 size: 15 residues. Germline V gene lookup returns CDR1 SGDLS and CDR2 YYNGEE. CDR3: CASSVADGRIYEQYF. CDR3 DNA sequence: TGTGCCAGCAGCGTAGCTGACGGGAGGATCTACGAGCAGTACTTC.

This clone was picked up a small number of times. This sequence may be a read error, since a much larger clone differs from it by one base. The sample contains more than one DNA sequence encoding this CDR3. The chain carries TRBV6-2 or TRBV6-3 and TRBJ1-6, with 9 bases matching TRBD1. Germline CDR1 reads MNHEY; CDR2 reads SVGEGT. The CDR3 covers 15 residues. CDR3 bases: TGTGCCAGCAGTAACAGGGGGCGGTTGGATTCACCCCTCCACTTC. It encodes CASSNRGRLDSPLHF.

This clone has ten or more counts. DNA for the CDR3: TGTGCCAGCAGCCAAGATGGTAGGGTCAGCACAGATACGCAGTATTTT. Translated, it gives CASSQDGRVSTDTQYF. The V gene is TRBV4-2, the J gene TRBJ2-3; the D is unclear. CDR3 length: 16 residues. Germline V gives CDR1 LGHNA, CDR2 YNFKEQ. Trimming stripped 0 bases from V and 0 bases from J, with 10 bases between.

This clone has at least ten counts. The chain's CDR3 is CASSLALDPLLTANTGELFF. In DNA form, the CDR3 reads TGCGCCAGCAGCTTGGCCTTGGATCCCTTACTGACCGCGAACACCGGGGAGCTGTTTTTT. The chain joins TRBV5-1 to TRBJ2-2; D remains unclear. This CDR3 spans 20 amino acids. Trimming took 0 bases from V and 0 from J, leaving 21 bases between them. Germline assignment: CDR1 SGHRS and CDR2 YFSETQ.

This clone has just a few counts. The junction does not match germline at one end; this may be a read error. The chain employs TRBV28 and TRBJ1-5, with D tentatively TRBD1 (5 bases). The CDR3 spans 14 residues. The germline V gene encodes CDR1 MDHEN and CDR2 SYDVKM. The CDR3 coding sequence is TGTGCCTCCAGCAGGGCAGTTAGCAATCACCCCCAGCATTTT. This codes for CASSRAVSNHPQHF.

Only a few counts were recorded for this clone. This sequence joins TRBV6-1 and TRBJ1-2; 7 nucleotides line up with TRBD1. J gave up 6 bases and V 5 bases, and 9 bases lay outside the gene matches. The CDR3 has 14 residues. In germline, CDR1 is MNHNS, CDR2 SASEGT. This CDR3 is CASSHRDRPNGYTF. CDR3 DNA sequence: TGTGCCAGCAGTCACCGGGACAGACCTAATGGCTACACCTTC.